One sample yielded the 30 T cell receptor beta chains listed below, sequenced in a study of beta chain features in type 1 diabetes. Of the isolated RNA, all was reverse transcribed, and so the sequenced material was expressed TCRB transcripts. Generated by immunoSEQ multiplex PCR, the TCRdb table keeps only in-frame clones and is missing some. The sample contains a few hundred thousand clones, roughly 15% of which appear only once. The sequencing input was naive CD4+ T cells from blood. These receptors all come from a young woman in good health.

The gene calls are TRBV7-9 and TRBJ1-4; 7 positions match TRBD1. Germline assignment: CDR1 SEHNR and CDR2 FQNEAQ (reference sequence). The CDR3 is 15 amino acids. J lost 2 bases, V lost 1 base, and 1 base had no gene match. CDR3 protein: CASSLEGATNEKLFF. In DNA, the CDR3 is TGTGCCAGCAGCTTAGAGGGGGCGACTAATGAAAAACTGTTTTTT.

The V call is TRBV28, the J call TRBJ1-2; D gene uncertain. The V gene lost 8 bases and the J gene lost 0 bases, with 4 bases spanning the gap. The CDR3 is 11 amino acids. Looked up from germline, CDR1 is MDHEN and CDR2 is SYDVKM. The CDR3 sequence: CASYSNYGYTF. Written as DNA, the CDR3 is TGTGCCAGCTATTCTAACTATGGCTACACCTTC.

The chain carries TRBV30 and TRBJ2-5; tentative D call: TRBD1 (7 bases). The V and J ends lost 1 base and 5 bases respectively, with 17 bases between them. Germline V gene data show CDR1 as GTSNPN and CDR2 as SVGIG (reference sequence). This CDR3 spans 15 amino acids. The CDR3 here is CAWSAYRGLWETQYF. The CDR3 DNA is TGTGCCTGGAGTGCCTACAGGGGACTTTGGGAGACCCAGTACTTC.

This clone was seen a few times. The chain has TRBV5-1 and TRBJ2-2; D remains unclear. With 4 bases removed from V and 1 base from J, the gap between germline ends came to 11 bases. The length of the CDR3 is 15 residues. Germline V gene data show CDR1 as SGHRS and CDR2 as YFSETQ. The CDR3 region is CASSPVAVNTGELFF. For the CDR3, the DNA is TGCGCCAGCAGCCCGGTGGCGGTGAACACCGGGGAGCTGTTTTTT. The complete variable domain, with remaining parts taken from reference TRBV5-1 and TRBJ2-2, reads KAGVTQTPRYLIKTRGQQVTLSCSPISGHRSVSWYQQTPGQGLQFLFEYFSETQRNKGNFPGRFSGRQFSNSRSEMNVSTLELGDSALYLCASSPVAVNTGELFFGEGSRLTVL.

This clone was counted between two and nine times. The chain employs TRBV27 and TRBJ2-7; 7 bases line up with TRBD2. CDR1 and CDR2 (germline): MNHEY, SMNVEV (reference sequence). The junction had 7 bases not matched to a gene; V was cut back by 6 bases and J by 2 bases. CDR3 size: 14 residues. The CDR3 sequence is CASSIAGAPYEQYF. The DNA of the CDR3 is TGTGCCAGCAGCATAGCGGGTGCCCCCTACGAGCAGTACTTC.

This clone was found a few times. The chain joins TRBV5-1 to TRBJ2-7, with a tentative D call TRBD2 (6 bases). This CDR3 has 13 residues. The germline CDR1 and CDR2 sequences are SGHRS and YFSETQ. Trimming removed 7 bases at V and 3 bases at J, with 14 bases between. CDR3 DNA sequence: TGCGCCAGCTTCAAAGGGACTGGCTACGAGCAGTACTTC. Its protein is CASFKGTGYEQYF.

The chain is built from TRBV7-9 and TRBJ2-7; the match to TRBD1 covers 7 bases. Trimming cost V 3 bases and J 7 bases; bases outside gene matches: 9. This CDR3 is 14 amino acids long. Germline V CDR1 and CDR2: SEHNR, FQNEAQ (reference sequence). In DNA form, the CDR3 reads TGTGCCAGCAGCTTCACAGGGGCCCTCACGGAGCAGTACTTC. Translation: CASSFTGALTEQYF.

V gene TRBV7-9 combines with J gene TRBJ1-2, with TRBD1 matching over 11 bases. CDR3 length: 14 residues. Losses at the gene ends were 8 bases for V and 7 bases for J; bases not matched to a gene: 9. Looked up from germline, CDR1 is SEHNR and CDR2 is FQNEAQ (reference sequence). CDR3 sequence reads: CASGLPGTGGGYTF. DNA for the CDR3: TGTGCCAGCGGACTTCCCGGGACAGGGGGTGGCTACACCTTC.

This sequence joins TRBV27 and TRBJ2-5; 10 bases align to TRBD2. The length of the CDR3 is 14 residues. Germline V gene data show CDR1 as MNHEY and CDR2 as SMNVEV (reference sequence). With V trimmed by 2 bases and J by 9 bases, 6 bases remained unmatched. The CDR3 region is CASSLSLAGVAQYF. CDR3 DNA: TGTGCCAGCAGTTTAAGCCTAGCGGGAGTGGCCCAGTACTTC.

The rearrangement joins TRBV7-2 to TRBJ1-1; the D gene is possibly TRBD1 (5 bases). Germline V lookup: CDR1 SGHTA, CDR2 FQGNSA. The CDR3 contains 12 residues. V was pared by 2 bases and J by 11 bases, with 12 bases between. CDR3 sequence (DNA): TGTGCCAGCAGCTTAAGGGGCCCCAGGGCTTTCTTT. Protein sequence: CASSLRGPRAFF.

This clone was detected a few times. The CDR3 sequence is CASSLVGTGVGETQYF. The CDR3 nucleotides read TGTGCCAGCAGCTTAGTGGGTACAGGGGTTGGAGAGACCCAGTACTTC. The chain recombines TRBV7-2 with TRBJ2-5; 7 nucleotides agree with TRBD1. The CDR3 spans 16 residues. Germline values: CDR1 SGHTA, CDR2 FQGNSA. V gave up 1 base and J gave up 4 bases; unmatched junction bases: 9.

This clone came up a few times. The V call is TRBV18, the J call TRBJ2-3; 12 bases align to TRBD2. The CDR3 spans 17 residues. J lost 5 bases, V lost 3 bases, and 9 bases had no gene match. Germline-derived CDR1 and CDR2 are KGHSH and LQKENI. The CDR3 loop is CASSPGRGLAGRDTQYF. CDR3 DNA sequence: TGTGCCAGCTCACCGGGGCGAGGACTAGCGGGGAGAGATACGCAGTATTTT. The full variable domain, rest sourced from reference TRBV18 and TRBJ2-3, is NAGVMQNPRHLVRRRGQEARLRCSPMKGHSHVYWYRQLPEEGLKFMVYLQKENIIDESGMPKERFSAEFPKEGPSILRIQQVVRGDSAAYFCASSPGRGLAGRDTQYFGPGTRLTVL.

This clone was found a few times. The chain links TRBV7-2 to TRBJ1-4; TRBD1 matches at 7 bases. V shed 2 bases, J shed 5 bases, and the junction held 2 bases outside the gene matches. Germline V gene sequence: CDR1 SGHTA, CDR2 FQGNSA. This CDR3 contains 14 residues. The DNA for the CDR3 is TGTGCCAGCAGCTTATGGGGACAGAATGAAAAACTGTTTTTT. Translating gives CASSLWGQNEKLFF. Variable domain in full (rest from reference TRBV7-2 and TRBJ1-4): GAGVSQSPSNKVTEKGKDVELRCDPISGHTALYWYRQSLGQGLEFLIYFQGNSAPDKSGLPSDRFSAERTGGSVSTLTIQRTQQEDSAVYLCASSLWGQNEKLFFGSGTQLSVL.

This sequence joins TRBV7-2 and TRBJ2-5, with a possible D match to TRBD2 (6 bases). Per the germline V gene, CDR1 is SGHTA and CDR2 is FQGNSA. This CDR3 is built from 13 residues. With 4 bases removed from V and 4 bases from J, the gap between germline ends came to 10 bases. CDR3 amino acids: CASSSTSSETQYF. The CDR3 DNA follows: TGTGCCAGCAGCTCGACTAGTTCAGAGACCCAGTACTTC. The variable domain in full, completed from reference TRBV7-2 and TRBJ2-5, reads GAGVSQSPSNKVTEKGKDVELRCDPISGHTALYWYRQSLGQGLEFLIYFQGNSAPDKSGLPSDRFSAERTGGSVSTLTIQRTQQEDSAVYLCASSSTSSETQYFGPGTRLLVL.

This clone was detected once. CDR3 DNA: TGTGCCTGGAGACTCCAGGGAGGGAGCAATCAGCCCCAGCATTTT. Protein: CAWRLQGGSNQPQHF. The gene calls are TRBV30 and TRBJ1-5; tentative D call: TRBD1 (5 bases). CDR3 length: 15 amino acids. Germline assignment: CDR1 GTSNPN and CDR2 SVGIG (reference sequence). Trimming left V 3 bases short and J 1 base short, with 13 bases between. Full variable domain (outside the CDR3, taken from reference TRBV30 and TRBJ1-5): SQTIHQWPATLVQPVGSPLSLECTVEGTSNPNLYWYRQAAGRGLQLLFYSVGIGQISSEVPQNLSASRPQDRQFILSSKKLLLSDSGFYLCAWRLQGGSNQPQHFGDGTRLSIL.

The V and J genes are TRBV6-6 and TRBJ2-2; D is uncertain. Trimming took off 8 bases at V and 3 bases at J, with 4 bases between the two ends. There are 11 residues in the CDR3. Germline CDR1 MNHNY, CDR2 SVGAGI (reference sequence). CDR3 sequence reads: CASRDTGELFF. Written as DNA, the CDR3 is TGTGCCAGCCGAGACACCGGGGAGCTGTTTTTT.

The chain employs TRBV9 and TRBJ2-3, with 8 positions matching TRBD2. Looked up from germline, CDR1 is SGDLS and CDR2 is YYNGEE. With 0 bases clipped from V and 3 bases from J, the junction kept 3 bases outside the gene matches. This CDR3 contains 15 residues. The CDR3 bases are TGTGCCAGCAGCGTAGCCGGGAGGGCGACAGATACGCAGTATTTT. This codes for CASSVAGRATDTQYF. Full variable domain (missing parts from reference TRBV9 and TRBJ2-3): DSGVTQTPKHLITATGQRVTLRCSPRSGDLSVYWYQQSLDQGLQFLIQYYNGEERAKGNILERFSAQQFPDLHSELNLSSLELGDSALYFCASSVAGRATDTQYFGPGTRLTVL.

In this sample, this clone turned up a few times. In the same sample, other DNA sequences code for this CDR3. The rearrangement links TRBV28 to TRBJ2-1, with unresolved D. This CDR3 contains 13 residues. The V gene lost 1 base and the J gene lost 2 bases, with 3 bases spanning the gap. Per germline, CDR1 MDHEN and CDR2 SYDVKM. This CDR3 reads CASSLSTYNEQFF. The CDR3 DNA reads as TGTGCCAGCAGTTTATCCACCTACAATGAGCAGTTCTTC.

This clone appeared a few times. The gene calls are TRBV29-1 and TRBJ1-1, with TRBD1 as a possible D gene (6 bases). In germline, CDR1 is SQVTM, CDR2 ANQGSEA. V lost 5 bases, J lost 2 bases, and 18 bases lay in between. The CDR3 is 15 amino acids. In DNA, the CDR3 is TGCAGCGTTCTCGGCCCAGGGGTAGGAAACACTGAAGCTTTCTTT. This codes for CSVLGPGVGNTEAFF.

This sequence joins TRBV7-2 and TRBJ1-2; tentative D call: TRBD1 (6 bases). The CDR3 contains 16 residues. Trimming took 5 bases from V and 1 from J, leaving 17 bases between them. Germline V gene sequence: CDR1 SGHTA, CDR2 FQGNSA. This CDR3 is CASSPWVQGHNYGYTF. Written as DNA, the CDR3 is TGTGCCAGCAGCCCTTGGGTCCAGGGACATAACTATGGCTACACCTTC.

This clone was counted only a few times. Here the CDR3 reads CASSPSYRENTEAFF. CDR3 sequence (DNA): TGTGCCAGCTCACCTAGTTACAGGGAGAACACTGAAGCTTTCTTT. The V call is TRBV18, the J call TRBJ1-1, with D possibly matching TRBD1 (6 bases). The length of the CDR3 is 15 residues. Germline loops: CDR1 KGHSH, CDR2 LQKENI. V lost 3 bases and J lost 1, with 12 bases in between.

V gene TRBV4-1 combines with J gene TRBJ2-4, with D possibly TRBD1 on 5 matching bases. Trimming removed 3 bases from V and 1 base from J, with 10 bases in between. CDR1 and CDR2 (germline): MGHRA, YSYEKL. This CDR3 is built from 15 residues. The CDR3 sequence: CASSHLGVAKNIQYF. The DNA of the CDR3 is TGCGCCAGCAGCCATTTAGGGGTGGCCAAAAACATTCAGTACTTC.

This clone was seen a few times. This chain connects TRBV6-5 to TRBJ1-2; D is undetermined. The CDR3 runs to 13 residues. V dropped 7 bases and J dropped 2 bases, with 11 bases sitting between them. Germline CDR1 and CDR2: MNHEY and SVGAGI. The CDR3 region is CASMREGNYGYTF. For the CDR3, the DNA is TGTGCCAGCATGCGGGAAGGGAACTATGGCTACACCTTC.

This clone has a handful of counts. The chain employs TRBV5-1 and TRBJ2-7, with a possible D match to TRBD1 (6 bases). Germline V gene sequence: CDR1 SGHRS, CDR2 YFSETQ. The ends were cut back, 5 bases at V and 4 bases at J, with 16 bases in the middle. The CDR3 covers 14 residues. The CDR3, as DNA: TGCGCCAGCAGATCCCCCGGGACAACATACGAGCAGTACTTC. Its translation is CASRSPGTTYEQYF.

This clone was observed a few times. This rearrangement joins TRBV11-2 to TRBJ2-6, with D maybe TRBD2 (6 bases). Germline lookup yields CDR1 SGHAT and CDR2 FQNNGV. The CDR3 spans 15 residues. Trimming shortened V by 11 bases and J by 1 base, and 15 bases separated the two germline ends. The CDR3 region is CAVRWRGSGANVLTF. CDR3 bases: TGTGCCGTCCGCTGGAGGGGTTCTGGGGCCAACGTCCTGACTTTC. Based on the CDR3 plus reference TRBV11-2 and TRBJ2-6, the full variable domain is EAGVAQSPRYKIIEKRQSVAFWCNPISGHATLYWYQQILGQGPKLLIQFQNNGVVDDSQLPKDRFSAERLKGVDSTLKIQPAKLEDSAVYLCAVRWRGSGANVLTFGAGSRLTVL.

This clone was seen a handful of times. This sequence joins TRBV18 and TRBJ1-4; D gene ambiguous. Germline V gene sequence: CDR1 KGHSH, CDR2 LQKENI. V lost 4 bases to trimming and J lost 4 bases, with 13 bases between them. This CDR3 spans 15 amino acids. In nucleotides, the CDR3 is TGTGCCAGCTCACGCGAAGCGGGCTATAATGAAAAACTGTTTTTT. It encodes CASSREAGYNEKLFF.

This clone was seen only a few times. The chain has TRBV23-1 and TRBJ2-7; 7 bases agree with TRBD2. TRBV23-1 is an open reading frame whose function is uncertain. The junction had 8 bases not matched to a gene; V was cut back by 6 bases and J by 3 bases. The CDR3 sequence is 14 residues long. Here the CDR3 reads CASSPGRGGYEQYF. In DNA form, the CDR3 reads TGCGCCAGCAGCCCAGGGAGGGGTGGCTACGAGCAGTACTTC.

J is TRBJ1-2 and V is TRBV4-3, with 7 bases fitting TRBD1. V trimming: 5 bases; J trimming: 4 bases; junction bases outside the gene matches: 13. CDR3 length equals 16 residues. CDR1 and CDR2 from the germline V gene are LGHNA and YSLEER. The DNA for the CDR3 is TGCGCCAGCAGCTCGGCGCTGGGACAGACCACCTATGGCTACACCTTC. It yields the protein CASSSALGQTTYGYTF.

The sample holds a few counts of this clone. The chain employs TRBV5-4 and TRBJ1-2; 9 nucleotides match TRBD1. V shed 5 bases, J shed 8 bases, and the junction held 10 bases outside the gene matches. Per germline, CDR1 SGHNT and CDR2 YYREEE (reference sequence). The CDR3 consists of 14 residues. Here the CDR3 DNA reads TGTGCCAGCAGTTTACAGGGGGCGCTGGGCGGCTACACCTTC. Encoded protein: CASSLQGALGGYTF.

The genes are TRBV27 and TRBJ2-6; perhaps TRBD1 as D (7 bases). The CDR3 contains 16 residues. The V end was cut by 4 bases, the J end by 3 bases, with 13 bases between. Germline values: CDR1 MNHEY, CDR2 SMNVEV (reference sequence). The CDR3 region has the DNA TGTGCCAGCAGTTCCCCAGGGGGAGGTGGGGCCAACGTCCTGACTTTC. This codes for CASSSPGGGGANVLTF.